These T cell receptor beta chains were read from a single sample in a study of esophageal squamous cell carcinoma under preoperative chemotherapy. One entry per CDR3 protein results from TCRdb running MiXCR on the PCR reads. The profile shows around 14,000 distinct CDR3 sequences, over 55% of them singletons. This specimen was collected from a patient given preoperative chemotherapy. Source of these receptors: a human donor with esophageal squamous cell carcinoma. The donor label of this sample is uncertain. Both conserved end residues are part of each CDR3. A D gene is named only where the DNA matches it firmly. Size tells how often a clone was seen (once, few, many) or the class of an expanded clone, and some rows leave it out.

size,D,J,V,CDR3,DNA
once,TRBD2,TRBJ2-7,TRBV6-5,CASSSTSGASYEQYF,TGTGCCAGCAGCTCTACTAGCGGAGCCTCCTACGAGCAGTACTTC
.,.,TRBJ2-2,TRBV6-1,CASSQGVNTETLYF,TGTGCCAGCAGCCAGGGAGTGAACACAGAGACGCTGTATTTT
.,TRBD1,TRBJ1-1,TRBV6-5,CASSYDRQGAMSTEAFF,TGTGCCAGCAGTTACGACAGGCAGGGGGCGATGAGCACTGAAGCTTTCTTT
.,.,TRBJ2-5,TRBV7-8,CASSLAEFNEQYF,TGTGCCAGCAGCTTAGCGGAGTTCAATGAGCAGTACTTC
.,.,TRBJ2-1,TRBV14,CASSQFGARGGFNEQFF,TGTGCCAGCAGCCAATTCGGAGCCAGGGGAGGTTTCAATGAGCAGTTCTTC
.,.,TRBJ2-7,TRBV6-5,CASSYGVVNEQYF,TGTGCCAGCAGTTACGGTGTTGTCAATGAGCAGTACTTC
.,TRBD2,TRBJ2-1,TRBV6-1,CASSEDPSGREPEQFF,TGTGCCAGCAGTGAAGACCCTAGCGGGAGAGAACCTGAGCAGTTCTTC
.,.,TRBJ2-1,TRBV14,CASSQGPLGVPYNEQFF,TGTGCCAGCAGCCAAGGGCCGTTGGGGGTGCCTTACAATGAGCAGTTCTTC
.,.,TRBJ2-7,TRBV6-1,CASSGARGPETQYF,TGTGCGAGCAGTGGGGCTCGGGGCCCTGAGACGCAGTACTTC
.,TRBD2,TRBJ2-3,TRBV6-1,CAGSGGRYTDTQYF,TGTGCGGGGAGTGGCGGGAGGTACACAGATACGCAGTATTTT
.,TRBD2,TRBJ2-3,TRBV6-1,CASSAGGGGCGKNMQYF,TGTGCCAGCAGTGCAGGCGGGGGGGGGTGCGGCAAAAACATGCAGTATTTT
.,TRBD2,TRBJ2-2,TRBV12-3/TRBV12-4,CASRGSGSTGELFF,TGTGCCAGCAGGGGTAGCGGGTCCACCGGGGAGCTGTTTTTT
.,TRBD2,TRBJ2-3,TRBV27,CASRSGGGVVGGGSTETQYF,TGTGCCAGCAGGAGCGGGGGCGGGGTAGTCGGGGGGGGCAGCACAGAGACGCAGTATTTT
.,.,TRBJ2-5,TRBV6-5,CASSYSRGGAGAEIQSF,TGTGCCAGCAGTTACTCGAGAGGGGGGGCGGGGGCCGAGATCCAGTCTTTC
.,TRBD2,TRBJ2-1,TRBV10-1,CASSDPAGVNEQFF,TGCGCCAGCAGTGATCCAGCGGGAGTGAATGAGCAGTTCTTC
.,.,TRBJ1-1,TRBV12-3/TRBV12-4,CASSLNLPGTEAFF,TGTGCCAGCAGTTTAAACCTACCTGGGACTGAAGCTTTCTTT
.,TRBD2,TRBJ2-3,TRBV6-1,CASSGRGVTETQYF,TGTGCGAGCAGTGGGAGGGGAGTTACAGAGACGCAGTACTTT
many,.,TRBJ1-3,TRBV6-5,CASSYSPGGGNTIYF,TGTGCCAGCAGTTACTCTCCGGGAGGAGGAAACACCATATATTTT
.,TRBD2,TRBJ2-1,TRBV6-9,CASSYPPRGGSSYNEQFF,TGTGCCAGCAGTTATCCACCAAGGGGCGGGAGTTCCTACAATGAGCAGTTCTTC
.,.,TRBJ2-1,TRBV7-2,CASSLPQNNEQFF,TGTGCCAGCAGCTTACCACAGAACAATGAGCAGTTCTTC
.,.,TRBJ2-3,TRBV7-2,CASSLVGGVGTDTQYF,TGTGCCAGCAGCTTAGTAGGGGGAGTTGGCACAGATACGCAGTATTTT
.,.,TRBJ2-2,TRBV6-1,CASSRPGQPNTGELFF,TGTGCCAGCAGTCGTCCGGGACAACCGAACACCGGGGAGCTGTTTTTT
.,.,TRBJ2-1,TRBV7-2,CASSLETQFF,TGTGCCAGCAGCTTGGAGACCCAGTTCTTC
.,.,TRBJ2-7,TRBV7-2,CASSFRSGFNNEQYF,TGTGCCAGCAGCTTCCGGAGTGGTTTTAACAATGAGCAGTACTTC
.,.,TRBJ2-7,TRBV6-5,CASSYSATGVYNEQYF,TGTGCCAGCAGTTACTCGGCGACAGGAGTCTACAATGAGCAGTACTTC
many,TRBD2,TRBJ2-3,TRBV6-1,CASKVAGGPDTQYF,TGTGCCAGCAAAGTAGCGGGAGGGCCAGATACGCAGTATTTT
.,.,TRBJ2-1,TRBV11-2,CASSLDSWEVGHYNEQFF,TGTGCCAGCAGCTTAGATTCATGGGAGGTGGGACATTACAATGAGCAGTTCTTC
medium-sized,.,TRBJ2-5,TRBV6-1,CASSERPQETQYF,TGTGCCAGCAGTGAACGGCCTCAAGAGACCCAGTACTTC